Listed below are T cell receptor beta chains from one sample, sequenced in a study of T cell responses to AZD1222 COVID-19 vaccine. Assay used: immunoSEQ multiplex PCR; TCRdb lists only in-frame clones, some missing. This table holds about 120,000 clones, 86% found once. This specimen was peripheral blood, taken 28 days after the second AZD1222 dose. The receptor set was obtained from an adult who received the AZD1222 COVID-19 vaccine. Both conserved end residues are part of each CDR3. The D gene is left open where the match is weak. Where a row states a size, it is once, few, many or the class of an expanded clone; other rows omit it.

cdr3_aa cdr3_nt d_call v_call clone_size j_call
CASTGTGTGEQYF TGCGCCAGCACCGGGACAGGGACGGGTGAGCAGTACTTC TRBD1 TRBV5-1 NA TRBJ2-7
CASSQDLTGGAYGYTF TGTGCCAGCAGCCAAGATCTTACAGGGGGAGCCTATGGCTACACCTTC TRBD1 TRBV3-1/TRBV3-2 once TRBJ1-2
CASSPTGPQIYEQYF TGTGCCAGCAGCCCGACAGGGCCCCAAATTTACGAGCAGTACTTC TRBD1 TRBV5-5 NA TRBJ2-7
CSVVPAGGAYIQYF TGCAGCGTTGTCCCCGCAGGGGGCGCGTACATTCAGTACTTC TRBD1 TRBV29-1 NA TRBJ2-4
CASSISPLNTEAFF TGTGCCAGTAGTATATCCCCTTTAAACACTGAAGCTTTCTTT NA TRBV19 NA TRBJ1-1
CASSQPNQPQHF TGTGCCAGCAGTCAGCCGAATCAGCCCCAGCATTTT NA TRBV27 NA TRBJ1-5
CSAGDRGRLDTQYF TGCAGCGCTGGGGACAGGGGGCGCTTAGATACGCAGTATTTT TRBD1 TRBV29-1 NA TRBJ2-3
CASSLGPNTEAFF TGTGCCAGCAGTTTAGGGCCGAACACTGAAGCTTTCTTT NA TRBV12-3/TRBV12-4 NA TRBJ1-1
CASSLWDRALKNYGYTF TGTGCCAGCAGTTTATGGGACAGGGCCCTAAAAAACTATGGCTACACCTTC TRBD1 TRBV28 once TRBJ1-2
CASSQDSGADTQYF TGCGCCAGCAGCCAAGATAGCGGAGCAGATACGCAGTATTTT NA TRBV4-3 once TRBJ2-3
CASSTTKQWNYGYTF TGTGCCAGCAGTACCACCAAACAGTGGAACTATGGCTACACCTTC NA TRBV6-2/TRBV6-3 NA TRBJ1-2
CATSDSRAPGHEQYF TGTGCCACCAGTGATTCGCGAGCCCCAGGCCACGAGCAGTACTTC NA TRBV24-1 NA TRBJ2-7
CASSFDTNTEAFF TGTGCCAGCAGCTTCGACACGAACACTGAAGCTTTCTTT NA TRBV16 NA TRBJ1-1
CASSPAGNTIYF TGTGCCAGCAGCCCCGCTGGAAACACCATATATTTT NA TRBV11-3 many TRBJ1-3
CASSRHFQETQYF TGTGCCAGCAGTCGACACTTCCAAGAGACCCAGTACTTC NA TRBV28 NA TRBJ2-5
CASSPVGGTEAFF TGTGCCAGCAGCCCGGTGGGGGGGACTGAAGCTTTCTTT NA TRBV5-4 NA TRBJ1-1
CASSETESYEQYF TGTGCCAGCAGTGAGACAGAAAGCTACGAGCAGTACTTC NA TRBV6-1 NA TRBJ2-7
CASSQQGDQPQHF TGCGCCAGCAGTCAACAGGGAGACCAGCCCCAGCATTTT NA TRBV10-1 NA TRBJ1-5
CATSRDQAGGTPMDTQYF TGTGCCACCAGCAGAGATCAAGCGGGGGGTACCCCTATGGATACGCAGTATTTT TRBD2 TRBV15 NA TRBJ2-3
CASSPRGAGYGYTF TGTGCCAGCAGCCCGAGAGGGGCAGGCTATGGCTACACCTTC NA TRBV3-1/TRBV3-2 NA TRBJ1-2
CASSPPTAWETQYF TGTGCCAGCTCACCACCGACAGCTTGGGAGACCCAGTACTTC NA TRBV18 NA TRBJ2-5
CAWSRWESEAFF TGTGCCTGGAGTAGATGGGAGTCTGAAGCTTTCTTT NA TRBV30 once TRBJ1-1
CASQQGPTGELFF TGTGCCAGCCAACAGGGGCCCACCGGGGAGCTGTTTTTT TRBD1 TRBV19 NA TRBJ2-2
CASSPDRGGQPQHF TGTGCCAGCAGCCCCGACAGGGGAGGGCAGCCCCAGCATTTT TRBD1 TRBV6-2/TRBV6-3 NA TRBJ1-5
CASSVLEIGDTQYF TGTGCCAGCAGCGTACTTGAGATAGGCGATACGCAGTATTTT NA TRBV9 NA TRBJ2-3
CASSPNLNRGDEQYF TGTGCCAGCAGCCCAAATTTAAACAGGGGCGACGAGCAGTACTTC TRBD1 TRBV11-2 NA TRBJ2-7
CASSQSGGKRYEQYF TGTGCCAGCAGCCAATCGGGAGGGAAAAGGTACGAGCAGTACTTC TRBD2 TRBV3-1/TRBV3-2 NA TRBJ2-7
CASSQGTSGNTDTQYF TGTGCCAGCAGCCAAGGGACTAGCGGAAACACAGATACGCAGTATTTT TRBD2 TRBV4-2 once TRBJ2-3
CASSRDGYTEAFF TGTGCCAGCAGCCGGGACGGATACACTGAAGCTTTCTTT NA TRBV7-3 NA TRBJ1-1
CTSSQIPPGLAGATTNTGELFF TGCACCAGCAGCCAAATCCCTCCGGGACTAGCGGGGGCCACTACGAACACCGGGGAGCTGTTTTTT NA TRBV1 few TRBJ2-2
CASSWDRDTEAFF TGTGCCAGCAGTTGGGACAGAGACACTGAAGCTTTCTTT TRBD1 TRBV12-3/TRBV12-4 NA TRBJ1-1
CASSSPGDTILMNTEAFF TGTGCCAGCAGCTCCCCTGGGGACACCATCCTCATGAACACTGAAGCTTTCTTT NA TRBV7-8 NA TRBJ1-1
CASSRTGTYGYNEQFF TGTGCCAGCAGCCGCACCGGGACCTACGGGTACAATGAGCAGTTCTTC NA TRBV14 NA TRBJ2-1
CASSPPGRYEQYF TGTGCCAGCAGCCCCCCGGGGAGATACGAGCAGTACTTC NA TRBV5-4 NA TRBJ2-7
CASSMRGGLYNEQFF TGTGCCAGCAGTATGAGGGGGGGCCTCTACAATGAGCAGTTCTTC NA TRBV2 NA TRBJ2-1
CASSPRGVGYEQYF TGTGCCAGCAGCCCCAGGGGAGTGGGGTACGAGCAGTACTTC NA TRBV7-2 once TRBJ2-7
CASSSNRASNEKLFF TGTGCCAGCAGCTCGAACAGGGCATCTAATGAAAAACTGTTTTTT NA TRBV7-8 NA TRBJ1-4